This T cell receptor beta chain was obtained from a study of T cell responses to AZD1222 COVID-19 vaccine. Study-level findings and limits: Spike-specific TCR breadth and depth both grew after two AZD1222 doses. In the spike-specific TCR repertoire, nearly half reportedly target unmutated variant regions. Scientists sampled the repertoires only once the peak T cell response had passed. Donors, mostly white British, included more females; clonal diversity was possibly underestimated.

In regard to this clone: Its antigen is as yet unknown.

Data came from immunoSEQ multiplex PCR; TCRdb stores just in-frame clones and leaves some out. The data hold about 180,000 clones, with almost 90% observed a single time. This receptor was obtained from an adult in good health. The source material was peripheral blood, sampled on day 0 of AZD1222 vaccination.

The CDR3 sequence is CASSFLAGDGYNEQFF. CDR3 sequence (DNA): TGTGCCAGCAGTTTTTTAGCGGGAGACGGCTACAATGAGCAGTTCTTC. This chain uses TRBV28 with TRBJ2-1, with 9 nucleotides matching TRBD2. The germline CDR1 and CDR2 sequences are MDHEN and SYDVKM. The length of the CDR3 is 16 residues. After removal of 3 bases from V and 3 bases from J, the junction contained 6 bases not matched to a gene.